These 27 T cell receptor beta chains were all obtained from the same sample, sequenced in a study of T cell changes during pregnancy in multiple sclerosis. Produced via immunoSEQ multiplex PCR; TCRdb's table is partial and in-frame only. This table holds fewer than 70,000 clones, approximately 91% found once. Sequenced material: peripheral blood, taken in the third trimester of pregnancy. These receptors were taken from a female donor with multiple sclerosis, enrolled in a pregnancy study.

The CDR3 nucleotides read TGTGCCAGCAGCTTCGGATTAGCGGGGGGGACGGATGAGCAGTTCTTC. It translates to CASSFGLAGGTDEQFF. The chain recombines TRBV7-9 with TRBJ2-1; 11 nucleotides line up with TRBD2. Germline trimming cut 3 bases from V and 8 bases from J; bases unmatched to any gene: 9. Germline V gene sequence: CDR1 SEHNR, CDR2 FQNEAQ (reference sequence). The CDR3 has 16 amino acids.

The chain has TRBV27 and TRBJ2-5; tentatively, D is TRBD1 (5 bases). CDR1 MNHEY and CDR2 SMNVEV come from the germline V gene (reference sequence). CDR3 length equals 11 residues. Trimming took 5 bases from V and 9 from J, leaving 10 bases between them. CDR3: CASSQGEAQYF. The CDR3 DNA reads as TGTGCCAGCAGTCAGGGTGAGGCCCAGTACTTC.

CDR3 protein: CASSLERTSGSYNEQFF. The CDR3 DNA sequence: TGTGCCAGCAGCTTGGAGCGGACTAGCGGTTCCTACAATGAGCAGTTCTTC. The V call is TRBV5-8, the J call TRBJ2-1, with 10 bases aligning to TRBD2. Germline lookup yields CDR1 SGHTS and CDR2 YDEGEE. The length of the CDR3 is 17 residues. Trimming cost V 0 bases and J 1 base; bases outside gene matches: 4. The full variable domain, with the rest looked up from reference TRBV5-8 and TRBJ2-1, is EAGVTQSPTHLIKTRGQQATLRCSPISGHTSVYWYQQALGLGLQFLLWYDEGEERNRGNFPPRFSGRQFPNYSSELNVNALELEDSALYLCASSLERTSGSYNEQFFGPGTRLTVL.

The chain is built from TRBV28 and TRBJ2-7, with D unresolved. The CDR3 totals 13 residues. Germline loops: CDR1 MDHEN, CDR2 SYDVKM. V shed 2 bases and J shed 4 bases, with 9 bases lying between them. CDR3 sequence reads: CASSLLQDYEQYF. The CDR3 DNA reads TGTGCCAGCAGTTTACTTCAGGATTACGAGCAGTACTTC.

The rearrangement joins TRBV13 to TRBJ2-7; D perhaps matches TRBD2 (6 bases). CDR3 length: 14 amino acids. With 0 bases removed from V and 7 bases from J, the gap between germline ends came to 13 bases. Germline V gives CDR1 PRHDT, CDR2 FYEKMQ (reference sequence). The CDR3 reads CASSLGGMGGEQYF. The CDR3 DNA is TGTGCCAGCAGCTTAGGCGGGATGGGAGGAGAGCAGTACTTC.

This clone was detected only once. The chain combines TRBV29-1 with TRBJ1-6; D is undetermined. In germline, CDR1 is SQVTM, CDR2 ANQGSEA. V shed 0 bases and J shed 1 base, with 10 bases lying between them. The CDR3 extends over 16 amino acids. CDR3 loop: CSVEDRESSYNSPLHF. CDR3 DNA sequence: TGCAGCGTTGAAGATAGGGAGTCATCCTATAATTCACCCCTCCACTTT.

The genes are TRBV9 and TRBJ1-1; the D gene is possibly TRBD1 (5 bases). The ends were cut back, 4 bases at V and 3 bases at J, with 16 bases in the middle. Germline V lookup: CDR1 SGDLS, CDR2 YYNGEE. This CDR3 contains 15 residues. The CDR3 loop reads CASSPLGGEYTEAFF. DNA for the CDR3: TGTGCCAGCAGCCCCCTAGGAGGGGAATACACTGAAGCTTTCTTT.

The chain joins TRBV27 to TRBJ2-1; perhaps TRBD1 as D (5 bases). This CDR3 spans 13 amino acids. Trimming took off 1 base at V and 8 bases at J, with 9 bases between the two ends. The germline CDR1 and CDR2 sequences are MNHEY and SMNVEV (reference sequence). CDR3 loop: CASSLLTGDEQFF. CDR3 in DNA: TGTGCCAGCAGTTTATTAACAGGAGATGAGCAGTTCTTC.

A single count supports this clone. This rearrangement joins TRBV7-9 to TRBJ2-3; the match to TRBD2 covers 8 bases. Losses at the gene ends were 4 bases for V and 4 bases for J; bases not matched to a gene: 7. The CDR3 spans 15 residues. Germline V gene lookup returns CDR1 SEHNR and CDR2 FQNEAQ (reference sequence). This CDR3 is CASSSRRGAADTQYF. As DNA, the CDR3 is TGTGCCAGCAGCTCCCGGCGGGGGGCCGCAGATACGCAGTATTTT.

The gene calls are TRBV2 and TRBJ2-1; TRBD1 aligns across 8 bases. Germline-derived CDR1 and CDR2 are SNHLY and FYNNEI. Trimming took 3 bases from V and 2 from J; bases not matched to a gene: 6. The CDR3 spans 16 residues. The CDR3 protein is CASSEVGQAPYNEQFF. The CDR3 DNA reads TGTGCCAGCAGTGAGGTGGGACAGGCCCCCTACAATGAGCAGTTCTTC.

This clone was seen only a few times. The J gene is TRBJ1-1, the V gene TRBV5-1; D gene uncertain. Between the trimmed V and J ends, which lost 4 bases and 1 base, there was a span of 8 bases. CDR3 length: 13 amino acids. Germline V gives CDR1 SGHRS, CDR2 YFSETQ. The DNA of the CDR3 is TGCGCCAGCAGCACTACACAGAACACTGAAGCTTTCTTT. This encodes CASSTTQNTEAFF.

In this sample, this clone turned up a few times. The genes are TRBV28 and TRBJ2-5; TRBD2 agrees at 7 bases. The CDR3 has 17 residues. With V trimmed by 4 bases and J by 5 bases, 16 bases remained unmatched. Germline CDR1 reads MDHEN; CDR2 reads SYDVKM. The CDR3 loop is CASSSLKRGHDRETQYF. Written as DNA, the CDR3 is TGTGCCAGCAGTTCCCTAAAGCGGGGCCACGACCGGGAGACCCAGTACTTC.

The V call is TRBV7-9, the J call TRBJ2-3; TRBD2 is a possible D gene (5 bases). The CDR3 runs to 14 residues. Germline CDR1 SEHNR, CDR2 FQNEAQ (reference sequence). Trimming removed 8 bases from V and 2 bases from J, with 14 bases in between. The CDR3 spells CASSWRLSTDTQYF. In DNA, the CDR3 is TGTGCCAGCTCCTGGAGGTTATCCACAGATACGCAGTATTTT.

J is TRBJ2-2 and V is TRBV28; the match to TRBD1 covers 7 bases. Germline values: CDR1 MDHEN, CDR2 SYDVKM. Trimming took 2 bases from V and 5 from J; bases not matched to a gene: 11. The CDR3 sequence is 17 residues long. For the CDR3, the DNA is TGTGCCAGCAGTTTAATTGGGGCAGGGGGTTATACCGGGGAGCTGTTTTTT. This translates into CASSLIGAGGYTGELFF.

This chain uses TRBV6-5 with TRBJ1-2, with D possibly TRBD1 on 6 matching bases. V was pared by 6 bases and J by 11 bases, with 19 bases between. Germline lookup yields CDR1 MNHEY and CDR2 SVGAGI. The CDR3 has 13 residues. As DNA, the CDR3 is TGTGCCAGCAGCCAGGCGGGGGGCGGCAAATACACCTTC. Translated, it gives CASSQAGGGKYTF.

This chain uses TRBV30 with TRBJ2-2; perhaps TRBD2 as D (5 bases). Germline CDR1 reads GTSNPN; CDR2 reads SVGIG (reference sequence). CDR3 length equals 14 residues. Deletions cut 2 bases from V and 7 bases from J, with 14 bases between. CDR3 sequence: CAWSSWRAGGELFF. The CDR3 region has the DNA TGTGCCTGGAGTTCCTGGCGGGCGGGCGGGGAGCTGTTTTTT.

V usage is TRBV27 and J usage is TRBJ1-6; D is unclear. CDR3 length: 14 amino acids. Trimming removed 0 bases at V and 4 bases at J, with 4 bases between. The germline CDR1 and CDR2 sequences are MNHEY and SMNVEV (reference sequence). CDR3 nucleotide sequence: TGTGCCAGCAGTTTATCACTGTATAATTCACCCCTCCACTTT. This codes for CASSLSLYNSPLHF.

This clone is a singleton in its sample. V gene TRBV6-1 combines with J gene TRBJ2-7; 9 nucleotides line up with TRBD1. CDR3 size: 16 residues. J gave up 3 bases and V 3 bases, and 9 bases lay outside the gene matches. Germline loops: CDR1 MNHNS, CDR2 SASEGT. CDR3 DNA: TGTGCCAGCAGTGAGGCCGCACAGACAGGGGGCTACGAGCAGTACTTC. As protein: CASSEAAQTGGYEQYF.

The chain carries TRBV27 and TRBJ2-5; the match to TRBD2 covers 8 bases. The CDR3 extends over 11 amino acids. The trim removed 7 bases at V and 8 bases at J, leaving 3 bases unmatched. Germline assignment: CDR1 MNHEY and CDR2 SMNVEV (reference sequence). The CDR3 DNA is TGTGCCAGCATGGGACTAGGAACCCAGTACTTC. The encoded protein is CASMGLGTQYF.

A single count supports this clone. The V and J genes are TRBV4-3 and TRBJ1-6, with 11 bases lining up with TRBD1. CDR1 LGHNA and CDR2 YSLEER come from the germline V gene. V was clipped by 4 bases and J by 4 bases; unmatched bases: 9. There are 18 residues in the CDR3. The CDR3 bases are TGCGCCAGCAGCCCTTACGGACAGGGGGCGGAATATAATTCACCCCTCCACTTT. This gives the protein CASSPYGQGAEYNSPLHF.

This chain joins TRBV28 and TRBJ1-2; D call uncertain. The CDR3 sequence is 15 residues long. Germline lookup yields CDR1 MDHEN and CDR2 SYDVKM. Trimming removed 1 base at V and 3 bases at J, with 12 bases between. The CDR3 sequence is CASSLFLLGDYGYTF. In nucleotides, the CDR3 is TGTGCCAGCAGTTTATTCCTCCTGGGAGACTATGGCTACACCTTC.

This CDR3 is CASSQDYRSTDTQYF. The DNA of the CDR3 is TGTGCCAGCAGCCAAGATTACAGGAGCACAGATACGCAGTATTTT. This chain connects TRBV4-2 to TRBJ2-3, with a tentative D call TRBD1 (5 bases). The germline V gene has CDR1 LGHNA and CDR2 YNFKEQ. Trimming stripped 0 bases from V and 0 bases from J, with 7 bases between. The CDR3 loop spans 15 amino acids.

This sequence joins TRBV7-3 and TRBJ2-5, with a weak D call TRBD2 (5 bases). The CDR3 has 13 residues. V was shortened by 4 bases and J by 0 bases, with 6 bases between the two germline ends. The V gene's germline CDR1 is SGHTA and CDR2 FQGTGA. The CDR3 protein is CASSSGNQETQYF. CDR3 DNA sequence: TGTGCCAGCAGCTCCGGGAACCAAGAGACCCAGTACTTC.

This clone is a singleton in its sample. The genes are TRBV19 and TRBJ1-4; perhaps TRBD1 as D (6 bases). Germline CDR1 reads LNHDA; CDR2 reads SQIVND (reference sequence). The CDR3 extends over 13 amino acids. V was cut by 8 bases and J by 8 bases, with 15 bases left in between. The CDR3 reads CASCNRACEKLFF. The CDR3 DNA reads as TGTGCCAGTTGTAACAGGGCTTGCGAAAAACTGTTTTTT.

The chain is built from TRBV7-8 and TRBJ2-3; 8 bases line up with TRBD2. The V gene's germline CDR1 is SGHVS and CDR2 FQNEAQ. V gave up 4 bases and J gave up 2 bases; unmatched junction bases: 2. The CDR3 runs 14 residues. CDR3 amino acids: CASSSSGYTDTQYF. CDR3 DNA sequence: TGTGCCAGCAGCTCTAGCGGGTACACAGATACGCAGTATTTT.

J is TRBJ2-5 and V is TRBV5-1, with 7 bases fitting TRBD1. Germline CDR1 is SGHRS and CDR2 is YFSETQ. J lost 1 base, V lost 4 bases, and 4 bases had no gene match. This CDR3 is built from 14 residues. CDR3 DNA sequence: TGCGCCAGCAGCCTGACAGGGACCCAAGAGACCCAGTACTTC. This translates into CASSLTGTQETQYF. The variable domain in full, with the rest retrieved from reference TRBV5-1 and TRBJ2-5, is KAGVTQTPRYLIKTRGQQVTLSCSPISGHRSVSWYQQTPGQGLQFLFEYFSETQRNKGNFPGRFSGRQFSNSRSEMNVSTLELGDSALYLCASSLTGTQETQYFGPGTRLLVL.

The chain uses TRBV6-5 and TRBJ1-1, with 10 bases identical to TRBD1. The CDR3 sequence is 14 residues long. Germline CDR1 and CDR2: MNHEY and SVGAGI. V dropped 2 bases and J dropped 11; count of bases not matched to a gene: 8. The CDR3, as DNA: TGTGCCAGCAGTTACGCGGGGGACAGGGGATCGGCTTTCTTT. Its protein is CASSYAGDRGSAFF.